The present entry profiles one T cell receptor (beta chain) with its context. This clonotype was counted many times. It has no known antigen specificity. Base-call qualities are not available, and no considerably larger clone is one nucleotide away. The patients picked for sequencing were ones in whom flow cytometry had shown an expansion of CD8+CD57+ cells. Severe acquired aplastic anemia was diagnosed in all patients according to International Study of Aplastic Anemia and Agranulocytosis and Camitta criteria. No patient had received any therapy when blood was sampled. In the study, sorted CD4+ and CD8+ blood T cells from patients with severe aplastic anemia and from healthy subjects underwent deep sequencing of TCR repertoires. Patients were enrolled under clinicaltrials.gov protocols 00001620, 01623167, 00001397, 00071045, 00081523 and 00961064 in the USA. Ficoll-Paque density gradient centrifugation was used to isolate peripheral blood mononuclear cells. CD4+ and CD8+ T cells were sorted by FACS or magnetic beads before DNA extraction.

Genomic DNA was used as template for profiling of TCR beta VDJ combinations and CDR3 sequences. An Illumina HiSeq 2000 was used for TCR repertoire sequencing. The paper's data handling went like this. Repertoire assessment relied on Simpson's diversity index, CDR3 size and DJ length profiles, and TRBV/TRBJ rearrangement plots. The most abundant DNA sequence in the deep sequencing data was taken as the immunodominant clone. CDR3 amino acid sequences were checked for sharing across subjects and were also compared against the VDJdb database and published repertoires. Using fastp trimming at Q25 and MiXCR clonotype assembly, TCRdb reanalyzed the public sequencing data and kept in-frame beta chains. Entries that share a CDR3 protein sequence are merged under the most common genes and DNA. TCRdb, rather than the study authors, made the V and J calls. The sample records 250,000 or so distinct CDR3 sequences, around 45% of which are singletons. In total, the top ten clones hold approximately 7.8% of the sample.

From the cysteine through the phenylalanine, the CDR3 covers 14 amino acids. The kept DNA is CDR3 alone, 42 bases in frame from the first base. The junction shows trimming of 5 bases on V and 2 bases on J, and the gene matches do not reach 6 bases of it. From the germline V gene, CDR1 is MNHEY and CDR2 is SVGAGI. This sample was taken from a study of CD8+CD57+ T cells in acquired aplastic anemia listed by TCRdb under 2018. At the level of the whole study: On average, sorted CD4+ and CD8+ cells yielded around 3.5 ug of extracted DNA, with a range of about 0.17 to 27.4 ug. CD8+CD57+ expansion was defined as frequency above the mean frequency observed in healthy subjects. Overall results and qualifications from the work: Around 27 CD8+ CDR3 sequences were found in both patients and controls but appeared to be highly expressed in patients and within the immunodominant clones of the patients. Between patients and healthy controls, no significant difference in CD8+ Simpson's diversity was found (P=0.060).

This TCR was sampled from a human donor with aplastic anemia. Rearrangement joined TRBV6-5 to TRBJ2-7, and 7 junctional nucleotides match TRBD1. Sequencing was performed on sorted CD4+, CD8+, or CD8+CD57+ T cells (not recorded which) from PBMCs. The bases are TGTGCCAGCAGTAAAACAGGGGCCCCCTACGAGCAGTACTTC. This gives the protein CASSKTGAPYEQYF.